This record concerns one TCR beta chain sequence. This sample is drawn from a study of blood T cell repertoires in COVID-19. Libraries were prepared by immunoSEQ multiplex PCR; TCRdb keeps only in-frame clonotypes and omits some of them. The sample holds some 240,000 clones, roughly 87% seen once. The sequenced sample consisted of peripheral blood. The clonotype comes from a man between 60 and 75 years old who had recovered from COVID-19.

The CDR3 region is CASSRDSYEQYV. The CDR3 DNA reads TGCGCCAGCAGCCGGGACAGCTACGAGCAGTACGTC. This chain uses TRBV10-2 with TRBJ2-7; 7 bases line up with TRBD1. Germline V CDR1 and CDR2: WSHSY, SAAADI. The CDR3 sequence is 12 residues long. J gave up 3 bases and V 6 bases, and 2 bases lay outside the gene matches.